This T cell receptor beta chain was documented in a study of graft-versus-host responses after intestinal transplantation. V was shortened by 8 bases and J by 7 bases, with 6 bases between the two germline ends. CDR1 is SNHLY and CDR2 is FYNNEI in the germline V gene. The CDR3 runs 10 residues. Notes on the study in general: The authors found GvH clones in recipient marrow, some appearing first in ileum or blood.

Some clones are missing from TCRdb's copy, which holds only in-frame ones; the method was immunoSEQ multiplex PCR. Here the sample spans 7,000 or so clones, approximately 24% being singletons. This clone is medium-sized within its sample. This clonotype was sampled from a human patient who received an intestinal transplant. The gene calls are TRBV2 and TRBJ2-1, with unresolved D. The sequenced sample was alloreactive CD4+ T cells from a mixed lymphocyte reaction culture, obtained before intestinal transplant. Regarding subset: CFSE-low proliferating T cells sorted from roughly six-day pre-transplant mixed lymphocyte reaction (GvH or HvG direction). Written as DNA, the CDR3 is TGTGCCAGCTCGACGAATGAGCAGTTCTTC. Protein sequence: CASSTNEQFF. The whole variable domain, remainder taken from reference TRBV2 and TRBJ2-1, is EPEVTQTPSHQVTQMGQEVILRCVPISNHLYFYWYRQILGQKVEFLVSFYNNEISEKSEIFDDQFSVERPDGSNFTLKIRSTKLEDSAMYFCASSTNEQFFGPGTRLTVL.